The 20 T cell receptor beta chains reported below all come from one sample, sequenced in a study of T cell responses to AZD1222 COVID-19 vaccine. This table comes from immunoSEQ multiplex PCR, and its TCRdb copy is limited to in-frame clones, with some not included. The sample holds tens of thousands of clones; about 88% are singletons and the top ten take around 5%. The material sequenced was peripheral blood, taken 28 days after the second AZD1222 dose. These receptors were taken from an adult who received the AZD1222 COVID-19 vaccine.

This rearrangement joins TRBV30 to TRBJ1-5, with D hard to call. Per germline, CDR1 GTSNPN and CDR2 SVGIG (reference sequence). Trimming took off 2 bases at V and 0 bases at J, with 5 bases between the two ends. The CDR3 length is 13 residues. This chain's CDR3 is CAWSSGSNQPQHF. In DNA form, the CDR3 reads TGTGCCTGGAGTAGCGGTAGCAATCAGCCCCAGCATTTT.

The V gene is TRBV21-1, the J gene TRBJ2-4; TRBD2 is the table's D call and was not checked against the DNA. TRBV21-1 is a known pseudogene. CDR3 size: 13 residues. DNA of the CDR3: TGTGTCGGGGGGGACGTAGCCAAAAACATTCAGTACTTC. Translating gives CVGGDVAKNIQYF.

V gene TRBV3-1 (or the pseudogene TRBV3-2) combines with J gene TRBJ2-5, with D unresolved. V dropped 7 bases and J dropped 5 bases, with 14 bases sitting between them. This CDR3 region has 13 residues. Germline values: CDR1 LGHDT, CDR2 YNNKEL (reference sequence). The CDR3 spells CASKDHNGETQYF. CDR3 nucleotides: TGTGCCAGCAAAGACCACAATGGGGAGACCCAGTACTTC.

The chain combines TRBV15 with TRBJ1-3; D is ambiguous. The CDR3 extends over 15 amino acids. V was clipped by 0 bases and J by 4 bases, with 10 bases between them. Germline CDR1 is LNHNV and CDR2 is YYDKDF (reference sequence). In nucleotides, the CDR3 is TGTGCCACCAGCAGAGATCCATTGGAAGGAAACACCATATATTTT. It translates to CATSRDPLEGNTIYF.

Regarding this clone: Germline and junction disagree at one end, which may indicate a read error. The J gene is TRBJ2-7, the V gene TRBV5-1; maybe TRBD1 (6 bases). Germline assignment: CDR1 SGHRS and CDR2 YFSETQ. The CDR3 is 14 residues long. CDR3 in DNA: TGCGCCAGCAGCTTGGAAAAAACAGGGAAGAGTACACACTTC. It specifies CASSLEKTGKSTHF.

The chain employs TRBV19 and TRBJ1-5, with D possibly being TRBD1 (5 bases). Trimming removed 8 bases from V and 0 bases from J, with 14 bases in between. The CDR3 runs 15 residues. The germline V gene encodes CDR1 LNHDA and CDR2 SQIVND (reference sequence). The DNA for the CDR3 is TGTGCCAGTCGAGGGGCTGGCCATAGCAATCAGCCCCAGCATTTT. It yields the protein CASRGAGHSNQPQHF.

This clone showed up just a few times. The V call is TRBV14, the J call TRBJ2-1; possibly TRBD2 for D (5 bases). There are 15 residues in the CDR3. CDR1 and CDR2 (germline): SGHDN, FVKESK. V gave up 2 bases and J gave up 6 bases, with 14 bases separating them. CDR3 sequence reads: CASSQQAGGPNEQFF. The CDR3 DNA reads as TGTGCCAGCAGCCAACAAGCTGGAGGACCCAATGAGCAGTTCTTC. Using reference TRBV14 and TRBJ2-1 for the parts outside the CDR3, the full variable domain is EAGVTQFPSHSVIEKGQTVTLRCDPISGHDNLYWYRRVMGKEIKFLLHFVKESKQDESGMPNNRFLAERTGGTYSTLKVQPAELEDSGVYFCASSQQAGGPNEQFFGPGTRLTVL.

In its sample, this clone was seen a few times. This CDR3 reads CASSQDRSSGNTIYF. Written as DNA, the CDR3 is TGCGCCAGCAGCCAAGACAGGAGCTCTGGAAACACCATATATTTT. J is TRBJ1-3 and V is TRBV4-1; no reliable D call. The CDR3 covers 15 residues. Germline V gene data show CDR1 as MGHRA and CDR2 as YSYEKL. The germline V and J ends were trimmed by 0 bases and 0 bases, with 6 bases remaining between them.

The chain couples TRBV12-5 to TRBJ2-2; D is ambiguous. This CDR3 region has 15 residues. V gave up 1 base and J gave up 0 bases, with 6 bases separating them. The germline V gene has CDR1 LGHNT and CDR2 FRNRAP. The CDR3 region is CASGLDPPNTGELFF. DNA of the CDR3: TGTGCTAGTGGTTTGGACCCCCCGAACACCGGGGAGCTGTTTTTT.

This rearrangement joins TRBV14 to TRBJ2-3, with unresolved D. Germline lookup yields CDR1 SGHDN and CDR2 FVKESK. V lost 5 bases to trimming and J lost 3 bases, with 3 bases between them. There are 11 residues in the CDR3. For the CDR3, the DNA is TGTGCCAGCAGCATTACAGATACGCAGTATTTT. It is translated as CASSITDTQYF.

The J gene is TRBJ1-2, the V gene TRBV2; no reliable D call. V lost 5 bases and J lost 8, with 15 bases in between. CDR3 size: 13 residues. CDR1 and CDR2 from the germline V gene are SNHLY and FYNNEI. CDR3 sequence: CASSTTRSGGYTF. CDR3 bases: TGTGCCAGCAGTACGACGCGAAGTGGCGGCTACACCTTC. Supplemented by reference TRBV2 and TRBJ1-2, the full variable domain reads EPEVTQTPSHQVTQMGQEVILRCVPISNHLYFYWYRQILGQKVEFLVSFYNNEISEKSEIFDDQFSVERPDGSNFTLKIRSTKLEDSAMYFCASSTTRSGGYTFGSGTRLTVV.

This clone occurred once. The gene calls are TRBV18 and TRBJ1-4, with TRBD1 matching over 8 bases. This CDR3 region has 15 residues. From germline, CDR1 is KGHSH and CDR2 LQKENI. The V gene end was trimmed by 4 bases and the J gene end by 4 bases; junction bases not matched to a gene: 5. The DNA of the CDR3 is TGTGCCAGCTCACTCGACAGGGGTTATAATGAAAAACTGTTTTTT. Translating gives CASSLDRGYNEKLFF.

The chain recombines TRBV7-2 with TRBJ1-2, with D possibly being TRBD1 (5 bases). This CDR3 has 16 residues. Trimming cost V 0 bases and J 0 bases, with 11 bases left between them. From germline, CDR1 is SGHTA and CDR2 FQGNSA. The CDR3 DNA reads as TGTGCCAGCAGCTTAGCGGGGACGGGAGCTAACTATGGCTACACCTTC. Translation: CASSLAGTGANYGYTF.

The chain recombines TRBV24-1 with TRBJ2-2; TRBD1 matches at 8 bases. J lost 6 bases, V lost 4 bases, and 9 bases had no gene match. Germline CDR1 and CDR2: KGHDR and SFDVKD. The CDR3 sequence is 16 residues long. The CDR3 DNA sequence: TGTGCCACCAGTGACGGTATGGGACAGGTTCCCGGGGAGCTGTTTTTT. This translates into CATSDGMGQVPGELFF.

The gene calls are TRBV3-1 (or the pseudogene TRBV3-2) and TRBJ1-2; D ambiguous. Looked up from germline, CDR1 is LGHDT and CDR2 is YNNKEL (reference sequence). This CDR3 contains 16 residues. Between the trimmed V and J ends, which lost 0 bases and 4 bases, there was a span of 15 bases. CDR3 nucleotides: TGTGCCAGCAGCCAAGATCTAGGACGGACTGGCTATGGCTACACCTTC. Amino acids: CASSQDLGRTGYGYTF.

The chain links TRBV4-2 to TRBJ1-4; 8 bases are a match to TRBD1. V lost 1 base, J lost 0 bases, and 1 base stayed unmatched. Looked up from germline, CDR1 is LGHNA and CDR2 is YNFKEQ. This CDR3 has 16 amino acids. In DNA, the CDR3 is TGTGCCAGCAGCCAAGCGACAGGGGCAACTAATGAAAAACTGTTTTTT. Its protein is CASSQATGATNEKLFF.

The rearrangement uses TRBV7-3 and TRBJ2-1; D gene uncertain. There are 15 residues in the CDR3. Germline V gives CDR1 SGHTA, CDR2 FQGTGA. Trimming left V 2 bases short and J 5 bases short, with 13 bases between. In DNA form, the CDR3 reads TGTGCCAGCAGCTTAGGGTTCAGATCTAACAATGAGCAGTTCTTC. It is translated as CASSLGFRSNNEQFF.

V and J are TRBV24-1 and TRBJ2-1; 8 bases fit TRBD1. The CDR3 is 15 amino acids. V trimming: 3 bases; J trimming: 5 bases; junction bases outside the gene matches: 5. The germline CDR1 and CDR2 sequences are KGHDR and SFDVKD. The CDR3: CATSDDRGPHNEQFF. The CDR3 coding sequence is TGTGCCACCAGTGATGACAGGGGCCCCCACAATGAGCAGTTCTTC.

J is TRBJ2-1 and V is TRBV7-3; D perhaps matches TRBD1 (6 bases). The V end was cut by 0 bases, the J end by 6 bases, with 12 bases between. Germline lookup yields CDR1 SGHTA and CDR2 FQGTGA. The CDR3 is made up of 15 amino acids. The CDR3 is CASSLTLRGFNEQFF. The CDR3 DNA sequence: TGTGCCAGCAGCTTAACGTTAAGGGGGTTCAATGAGCAGTTCTTC. Filled out from reference TRBV7-3 and TRBJ2-1, the complete variable domain reads GAGVSQTPSNKVTEKGKYVELRCDPISGHTALYWYRQSLGQGPEFLIYFQGTGAADDSGLPNDRFFAVRPEGSVSTLKIQRTERGDSAVYLCASSLTLRGFNEQFFGPGTRLTVL.

The chain carries TRBV3-1 (or the pseudogene TRBV3-2) and TRBJ1-5; a weak D match, TRBD1 (5 bases). In germline, CDR1 is LGHDT, CDR2 YNNKEL (reference sequence). This CDR3 is built from 15 residues. V lost 4 bases to trimming and J lost 4 bases, with 14 bases between them. Here the CDR3 reads CASSLGSGGNQPQHF. In DNA, the CDR3 is TGTGCCAGCAGCCTTGGGTCGGGGGGGAATCAGCCCCAGCATTTT.